The 27 T cell receptor beta chains listed next were all sequenced from one sample in a study of cytomegalovirus exposure and HLA in healthy donors. PCR used 60 Vbeta primers and 13 Jbeta primers. Only in-frame clones appear in the TCRdb table, and some are missing; sequencing was by immunoSEQ multiplex PCR. The data contain about 81,000 clones, 85% to 90% of them singletons. The source material was PBMCs. These receptor sequences come from a young man in good health and CMV-seronegative.

The rearrangement joins TRBV4-3 to TRBJ2-1; TRBD1 might be the D (6 bases). The CDR3 runs 14 residues. Germline V gene data show CDR1 as LGHNA and CDR2 as YSLEER. With 1 base removed from V and 4 bases from J, the gap between germline ends came to 8 bases. The CDR3 reads CASSQGTVYNEQFF. The CDR3 DNA sequence: TGCGCCAGCAGCCAAGGGACAGTTTACAATGAGCAGTTCTTC.

CDR3 loop: CASSPVRTSNTGELFF. The DNA of the CDR3 is TGTGCCAGCAGCCCAGTACGGACTTCGAACACCGGGGAGCTGTTTTTT. The chain has TRBV11-3 and TRBJ2-2; tentative D call: TRBD2 (5 bases). CDR1 and CDR2 from the germline V gene are SGHNT and YENEEA. The V end was cut by 5 bases, the J end by 0 bases, with 13 bases between. This CDR3 spans 16 amino acids.

This rearrangement joins TRBV28 to TRBJ2-7; 13 positions agree with TRBD2. The CDR3 runs to 16 residues. Unmatched junction bases numbered 5, after V lost 4 bases and J lost 2 bases. CDR1 MDHEN and CDR2 SYDVKM come from the germline V gene. CDR3 protein: CASSSGTSGIPYEQYF. The CDR3 region has the DNA TGTGCCAGCAGTTCAGGGACTAGCGGGATTCCCTACGAGCAGTACTTC.

A single count supports this clone. CDR3 sequence reads: CASSQDSRGLRSSYNSPLHF. The CDR3 DNA is TGCGCCAGCAGCCAAGATAGCAGGGGGCTAAGGAGCTCCTATAATTCACCCCTCCACTTT. V usage is TRBV4-1 and J usage is TRBJ1-6; TRBD1 aligns across 8 bases. J was trimmed by 0 bases and V by 0 bases; bases with no gene match: 10. Per germline, CDR1 MGHRA and CDR2 YSYEKL. The CDR3 is 20 residues long.

This clone turned up a few times. The genes are TRBV28 and TRBJ1-4; D unclear. The CDR3 has 13 residues. Germline lookup yields CDR1 MDHEN and CDR2 SYDVKM. Trimming pared 6 bases from V and 12 bases from J, leaving 17 bases between. The CDR3 spells CASSAAVGIELFF. The CDR3 DNA follows: TGTGCCAGCAGCGCCGCGGTGGGTATTGAACTGTTTTTT.

The rearrangement joins TRBV7-8 to TRBJ2-7; D is perhaps TRBD1 (6 bases). The V end was cut by 3 bases, the J end by 0 bases, with 9 bases between. Germline V gene data show CDR1 as SGHVS and CDR2 as FQNEAQ. The CDR3 spans 14 residues. The CDR3 here is CASSFRDTSYEQYF. In DNA form, the CDR3 reads TGTGCCAGCAGCTTCCGGGACACCTCCTACGAGCAGTACTTC.

This rearrangement joins TRBV4-2 to TRBJ2-5; tentative D call: TRBD1 (8 bases). Per germline, CDR1 LGHNA and CDR2 YNFKEQ. V lost 4 bases and J lost 2, with 14 bases in between. The CDR3 sequence is 15 residues long. The DNA for the CDR3 is TGTGCCAGCAGCCTTACACAGGGGGGGCAAGAGACCCAGTACTTC. This gives the protein CASSLTQGGQETQYF.

The chain has TRBV7-2 and TRBJ2-2, with 7 bases fitting TRBD2. Trimming at V came to 0 bases and at J to 0 bases, leaving 1 base not matched to a gene. The CDR3 has 16 amino acids. Germline CDR1 reads SGHTA; CDR2 reads FQGNSA. CDR3: CASSLAGGTNTGELFF. The CDR3 DNA reads TGTGCCAGCAGCTTAGCGGGGGGGACGAACACCGGGGAGCTGTTTTTT.

V and J are TRBV7-9 and TRBJ2-3; D possibly corresponds to TRBD2 (5 bases). V lost 4 bases to trimming and J lost 2 bases, with 19 bases between them. Germline V gene data show CDR1 as SEHNR and CDR2 as FQNEAQ (reference sequence). The CDR3 covers 17 residues. CDR3 region: CASSYEGGPGYTDTQYF. The CDR3 nucleotides read TGTGCCAGCAGCTATGAGGGCGGCCCGGGGTACACAGATACGCAGTATTTT.

This clone was observed once. V and J are TRBV19 and TRBJ2-7, with D possibly being TRBD2 (5 bases). The V gene's germline CDR1 is LNHDA and CDR2 SQIVND (reference sequence). The CDR3 runs 14 residues. With 3 bases removed from V and 1 base from J, the gap between germline ends came to 10 bases. In DNA form, the CDR3 reads TGTGCCAGTAGTATGGTGACGGGGTCCTACGAGCAGTACTTC. Translating it yields CASSMVTGSYEQYF.

The chain uses TRBV14 and TRBJ1-4; 8 positions match TRBD1. CDR1 and CDR2 from the germline V gene are SGHDN and FVKESK. The CDR3 consists of 17 residues. J gave up 7 bases and V 0 bases, and 10 bases lay outside the gene matches. CDR3 nucleotide sequence: TGTGCCAGCAGCCAAGAATACTCCGGGACAGGCCGTGAAAAACTGTTTTTT. This gives the protein CASSQEYSGTGREKLFF.

The CDR3 region has the DNA TGTGCCAGCAGCTCCTGGCGGGACAGGGCCGGCTACACCTTC. Its protein is CASSSWRDRAGYTF. The chain recombines TRBV11-2 with TRBJ1-2; TRBD1 matches at 9 bases. The CDR3 consists of 14 residues. The germline gives CDR1 SGHAT, CDR2 FQNNGV. With 4 bases clipped from V and 8 bases from J, the junction kept 8 bases outside the gene matches.

The CDR3 reads CASGTGGDLSTGELFF. The CDR3 coding sequence is TGTGCCAGTGGGACTGGGGGGGATTTGAGCACCGGGGAGCTGTTTTTT. The chain has TRBV19 and TRBJ2-2; 7 bases map to TRBD2. The germline V gene has CDR1 LNHDA and CDR2 SQIVND (reference sequence). J was trimmed by 4 bases and V by 8 bases; bases with no gene match: 13. This CDR3 has 16 residues.

In this sample, this clone turned up once. The chain is built from TRBV5-1 and TRBJ2-7; D might be TRBD1 (7 bases). The CDR3 is 12 amino acids. Germline V gene sequence: CDR1 SGHRS, CDR2 YFSETQ. Trimming left V 2 bases short and J 7 bases short, with 10 bases between. The CDR3 here is CASSFQGGEQYF. In nucleotides, the CDR3 is TGCGCCAGCAGCTTCCAGGGGGGAGAGCAGTACTTC.

The chain combines TRBV6-5 with TRBJ2-1; 9 bases match TRBD2. Germline V gene data show CDR1 as MNHEY and CDR2 as SVGAGI. V lost 4 bases, J lost 9 bases, and 10 bases stayed unmatched. The CDR3 totals 15 residues. The CDR3 region has the DNA TGTGCCAGCAGTTCCGCTGGAGCGGGAGGAACTGAGCAGTTCTTC. It translates to CASSSAGAGGTEQFF.

The CDR3 coding sequence is TGTGCCAGCAGTTACTTTGGACAGGGGGCTTACGAGCAGTACTTC. Translation: CASSYFGQGAYEQYF. V and J are TRBV6-5 and TRBJ2-7; TRBD1 matches at 11 bases. In germline, CDR1 is MNHEY, CDR2 SVGAGI. J gave up 4 bases and V 1 base, and 3 bases lay outside the gene matches. There are 15 residues in the CDR3.

The CDR3 DNA reads TGTGCCAGCAACCCTAACCGAACGGGGAACACTGAAGCTTTCTTT. Residues: CASNPNRTGNTEAFF. The chain combines TRBV21-1 with TRBJ1-1. TRBV21-1 is a pseudogene. This CDR3 contains 15 residues.

A note on this clone: The same CDR3 also results from other DNA sequences found in this sample. This rearrangement joins TRBV28 to TRBJ1-5; the D is unclear. V lost 4 bases to trimming and J lost 2 bases, with 6 bases between them. The CDR3 totals 13 residues. CDR1 is MDHEN, CDR2 SYDVKM, per germline. Here the CDR3 DNA reads TGTGCCAGCAGTTCAGGCGGCAATCAGCCCCAGCATTTT. It codes for CASSSGGNQPQHF.

V usage is TRBV5-1 and J usage is TRBJ2-3, with D possibly TRBD2 on 6 matching bases. Trimming removed 1 base from V and 5 bases from J, with 11 bases in between. The V gene's germline CDR1 is SGHRS and CDR2 YFSETQ. The CDR3 runs 14 residues. CDR3 coding DNA: TGCGCCAGCAGCTTGACCCGGCGGGAAGATACGCAGTATTTT. Its protein product is CASSLTRREDTQYF.

The DNA of the CDR3 is TGTGCCAGCACATTTAGCGGGAGCTCGGCCTACGAGCAGTACTTC. Amino acid sequence: CASTFSGSSAYEQYF. The J gene is TRBJ2-7, the V gene TRBV6-5; 9 nucleotides agree with TRBD2. The germline gives CDR1 MNHEY, CDR2 SVGAGI. This CDR3 region has 15 residues. V gave up 7 bases and J gave up 2 bases; unmatched junction bases: 9.

Only one count was recorded for this clone. The J gene is TRBJ1-1, the V gene TRBV5-5; tentatively, D is TRBD1 (5 bases). This CDR3 contains 15 residues. In germline, CDR1 is SGHKS, CDR2 YYEKEE (reference sequence). V dropped 1 base and J dropped 6 bases, with 16 bases sitting between them. The CDR3 DNA reads TGTGCCAGCAGCTTGTGGGAGGGACTTTGGGCTGAAGCTTTCTTT. This encodes CASSLWEGLWAEAFF. The full variable domain, its missing parts supplied by reference TRBV5-5 and TRBJ1-1, is DAGVTQSPTHLIKTRGQQVTLRCSPISGHKSVSWYQQVLGQGPQFIFQYYEKEERGRGNFPDRFSARQFPNYSSELNVNALLLGDSALYLCASSLWEGLWAEAFFGQGTRLTVV.

This clone came up a few times. V usage is TRBV28 and J usage is TRBJ2-7, with 13 nucleotides matching TRBD2. Per germline, CDR1 MDHEN and CDR2 SYDVKM. V lost 4 bases, J lost 5 bases, and 14 bases stayed unmatched. CDR3 size: 18 residues. CDR3 coding DNA: TGTGCCAGCAGTTCCCGAAAAGTTGGACTAGCGGGAGATCACGAGCAGTACTTC. This sequence encodes CASSSRKVGLAGDHEQYF.

The chain's CDR3 is CASIEDRGLREQYF. Written as DNA, the CDR3 is TGTGCCAGCATAGAGGACAGGGGGCTTAGGGAGCAGTACTTC. This rearrangement joins TRBV6-1 to TRBJ2-7; TRBD1 matches at 11 bases. Germline lookup yields CDR1 MNHNS and CDR2 SASEGT. This CDR3 spans 14 amino acids. The J segment lost 7 bases and the V segment lost 7 bases, leaving 9 bases of the junction unmatched.

The gene calls are TRBV5-5 and TRBJ1-3; 7 bases align to TRBD1. CDR3 size: 16 residues. V lost 5 bases to trimming and J lost 4 bases; unmatched junction nucleotides: 12. CDR1 and CDR2 from the germline V gene are SGHKS and YYEKEE (reference sequence). The CDR3 region is CASRPGQPIRGNTIYF. The CDR3, as DNA: TGTGCCAGCAGGCCGGGACAGCCGATTAGGGGAAACACCATATATTTT.

The chain uses TRBV7-9 and TRBJ2-1; perhaps TRBD2 as D (5 bases). The CDR3 consists of 17 residues. The ends were cut back, 1 base at V and 0 bases at J, with 13 bases in the middle. Per the germline V gene, CDR1 is SEHNR and CDR2 is FQNEAQ (reference sequence). The CDR3 nucleotides are TGTGCCAGCAGCTTAGTAGGGCCTCGGGGCTCCTACAATGAGCAGTTCTTC. This gives the protein CASSLVGPRGSYNEQFF.

This rearrangement joins TRBV28 to TRBJ1-1; 9 nucleotides align to TRBD1. Germline lookup yields CDR1 MDHEN and CDR2 SYDVKM. V lost 10 bases to trimming and J lost 3 bases; unmatched junction nucleotides: 12. The CDR3 is 15 amino acids. In nucleotides, the CDR3 is TGTGCCACCCTCGGGGACAGGGTGGGGTACACTGAAGCTTTCTTT. It codes for CATLGDRVGYTEAFF. The entire variable domain, with the rest obtained from reference TRBV28 and TRBJ1-1, is as follows: DVKVTQSSRYLVKRTGEKVFLECVQDMDHENMFWYRQDPGLGLRLIYFSYDVKMKEKGDIPEGYSVSREKKERFSLILESASTNQTSMYLCATLGDRVGYTEAFFGQGTRLTVV.

The chain is built from TRBV10-3 and TRBJ2-7; TRBD1 aligns across 10 bases. Germline V gene sequence: CDR1 ENHRY, CDR2 SYGVKD. Germline trimming cut 3 bases from V and 3 bases from J; bases unmatched to any gene: 5. This CDR3 has 15 residues. CDR3 nucleotide sequence: TGTGCCATCAGTGACTCGGGACAGGGGCGCTACGAGCAGTACTTC. Amino acids: CAISDSGQGRYEQYF.